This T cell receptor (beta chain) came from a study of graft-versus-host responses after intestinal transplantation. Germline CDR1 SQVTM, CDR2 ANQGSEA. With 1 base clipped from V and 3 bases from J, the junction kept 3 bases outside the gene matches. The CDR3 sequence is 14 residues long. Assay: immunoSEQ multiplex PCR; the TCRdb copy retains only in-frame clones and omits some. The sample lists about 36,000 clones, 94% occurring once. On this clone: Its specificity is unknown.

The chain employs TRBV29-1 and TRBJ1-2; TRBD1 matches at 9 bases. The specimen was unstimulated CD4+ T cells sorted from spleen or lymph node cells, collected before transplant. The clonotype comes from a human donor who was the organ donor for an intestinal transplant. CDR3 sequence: CSVEGDRVDYGYTF. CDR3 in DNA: TGCAGCGTTGAAGGGGACAGGGTAGACTATGGCTACACCTTC. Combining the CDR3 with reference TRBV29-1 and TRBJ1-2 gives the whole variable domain SAVISQKPSRDICQRGTSLTIQCQVDSQVTMMFWYRQQPGQSLTLIATANQGSEATYESGFVIDKFPISRPNLTFSTLTVSNMSPEDSSIYLCSVEGDRVDYGYTFGSGTRLTVV.